This paragraph reports one T cell receptor (beta chain). Its target antigen remains unknown. No quality values exist for individual bases; no much larger clone is one base distant. In light of the paper, this sample's time point label describes: individuals recovered from natural SARS-CoV-2 infection. TCRbeta CDR3 regions were sequenced with the immunoSEQ Assay. After extraction, genomic DNA underwent amplification by bias-controlled multiplex PCR, followed by high-throughput sequencing. The paper's data handling went like this. Collapsing and filtering of sequences were performed to quantify the absolute abundance of each unique TCRbeta CDR3 region. Usable DNA was measured by amplifying reference genes present in all nucleated cells, and TCRbeta template counts were normalized to that usable DNA to estimate T cell fraction. Repertoire TCRs were annotated as SARS-CoV-2-specific by exact matching of V gene, CDR3 amino acid sequence and J gene to a known reactive TCR set. The reference SARS-CoV-2 TCR set was derived from MIRA and filtered for enrichment in COVID-19-positive ImmuneCODE repertoires, a step that removed public or cross-reactive TCRs. Based on the MIRA antigens, annotated TCRs were further analysed at the level of specific ORF or position within ORF. Breadth was defined as annotated unique rearrangements over total unique productive rearrangements; depth was the summed frequency of those rearrangements. Two-sided Wilcoxon rank-sum tests were used to compare TCR breadth between groups. This immuneACCESS table, as held by TCRdb, lists in-frame sequences with V and J called but not all clones. Of the missing ones, under half trace to an unresolved V gene in checked studies; the others have no known cause. The DNA gave D and trimming, while V, J and clone size come from that table. Across this sample there are about 350,000 clones, with about 92% seen only once. The top ten hold roughly 3.9% of the sample.

The data stem from a study of Ad26.COV2.S vaccination and SARS-CoV-2 variants (dated by TCRdb to 2020 to 2022). A note on the overall study: The specificity and breadth of SARS-CoV-2-reactive T cell receptors after Ad26.COV2.S vaccination were assessed by TCRbeta repertoire sequencing. The TCR-sequenced set comprised about 32 samples: approximately 19 Ad26.COV2.S vaccine recipients, 5 placebo recipients and 8 SARS-CoV-2 convalescent individuals. Summary of the overall study and its limitations: It was noted by the authors that total T cell responses may have been underestimated by the TCR breadth and depth analyses. Substantial breadth of spike-specific CD8+ and CD4+ T cell responses was reported after vaccination. Comparable non-spike TCR breadth was observed between vaccine and placebo recipients, consistent with only spike being contained in the vaccine. Higher spike-specific TCR breadth was observed in Ad26.COV2.S recipients than in placebo recipients (P = 0.0014).

The receptor was isolated from a human donor who had recovered from COVID-19. Sequencing used peripheral blood, obtained after recovery from COVID-19.

Here the CDR3 is given as CASKDWVRSGANVLTF. The DNA reads as follows: TGTGCCAGCAAGGATTGGGTGCGCTCTGGGGCCAACGTCCTGACTTTC. This chain is built from TRBV6-6 and TRBJ2-6, with the identity of the D gene unclear. V is shortened by 7 bases, J by 0 bases, and the region joining them spans 13 bases. The germline V gene (reference sequence) gives CDR1 as MNHNY and CDR2 as SVGAGI. Spanning cysteine to phenylalanine, the CDR3 consists of 16 amino acids. Of the read, only the CDR3 DNA is kept; its 48 bases are in frame from base 1.